The next 24 T cell receptor beta chains were all read from a single sample in a study of T cell repertoires in cytomegalovirus infection. TCRdb recomputed calls from the reads with MiXCR, one row per CDR3 protein. The table lists 200,000 to 300,000 distinct CDR3 sequences, around 8.7% of them singletons. Material: PBMCs. The receptors here all came from a human donor in good health (CMV status not recorded). Some clones in this sample may be carry-over from other donors' samples.

This clonotype was found a few times. The gene calls are TRBV7-9 and TRBJ2-7; TRBD1 matches 10 bases. The CDR3 loop spans 18 amino acids. CDR1 and CDR2 (germline): SEHNR, FQNEAQ (reference sequence). V dropped 5 bases and J dropped 3; count of bases not matched to a gene: 16. CDR3 nucleotide sequence: TGTGCCAGCAGCCTTCCGGGACAGGGGTTCCCCTTTAACTACGAGCAGTACTTC. This encodes CASSLPGQGFPFNYEQYF.

This clonotype was detected ten times or more. V usage is TRBV7-6 and J usage is TRBJ2-2; TRBD2 might be the D (6 bases). Germline CDR1 and CDR2: SGHVS and FNYEAQ. CDR3 length: 17 residues. The V end was cut by 6 bases, the J end by 6 bases, with 23 bases between. In DNA, the CDR3 is TGTGCCAGCAGTCCCGGGAGTTCATATATTTACCCCGGGGAGCTGTTTTTT. Its translation is CASSPGSSYIYPGELFF.

This clonotype was recorded many times. The chain recombines TRBV5-1 with TRBJ2-5; D perhaps matches TRBD1 (7 bases). The CDR3 consists of 16 residues. Germline V gives CDR1 SGHRS, CDR2 YFSETQ. The V gene lost 3 bases and the J gene lost 5 bases, with 20 bases spanning the gap. The CDR3 loop reads CASSSRDRTGDETQYF. CDR3 coding DNA: TGCGCCAGCAGCTCCAGGGACAGAACGGGGGACGAGACCCAGTACTTC.

This clonotype occurred a few times. The V and J genes are TRBV20-1 and TRBJ2-5, with TRBD2 matching over 8 bases. The germline V gene has CDR1 DFQATT and CDR2 SNEGSKA (reference sequence). The CDR3 has 14 amino acids. Trimming cost V 5 bases and J 3 bases; bases outside gene matches: 8. Here the CDR3 DNA reads TGCAGTGCTTTTATAGCGGGGATTAAAGAGACCCAGTACTTC. Translated, it gives CSAFIAGIKETQYF.

This clonotype was recorded a few times. CDR3 residues: CSARTVTAFF. DNA of the CDR3: TGCAGTGCCCGGACGGTTACGGCTTTCTTT. The chain couples TRBV20-1 to TRBJ1-1; no reliable D call. The germline gives CDR1 DFQATT, CDR2 SNEGSKA (reference sequence). Trimming removed 6 bases from V and 11 bases from J, with 13 bases in between. The CDR3 totals 10 residues.

The chain links TRBV20-1 to TRBJ2-3, with 8 nucleotides matching TRBD2. Germline V lookup: CDR1 DFQATT, CDR2 SNEGSKA (reference sequence). CDR3 length: 15 amino acids. V gave up 3 bases and J gave up 0 bases; unmatched junction bases: 5. CDR3 sequence reads: CSASGGVTSTDTQYF. The DNA for the CDR3 is TGCAGTGCTAGCGGGGGGGTGACTAGCACAGATACGCAGTATTTT.

This clonotype was seen many times. The chain carries TRBV7-3 and TRBJ1-2; D call uncertain. With 5 bases removed from V and 5 bases from J, the gap between germline ends came to 21 bases. CDR1 is SGHTA, CDR2 FQGTGA, per germline. This CDR3 has 16 amino acids. CDR3 region: CASSPTRLRRVYGYTF. CDR3 DNA sequence: TGTGCCAGCAGCCCCACACGACTTAGACGGGTATATGGCTACACCTTC.

Worth noting for this clonotype: Being one base from a much bigger clone, this may be a read error. This chain links TRBV7-2 with TRBJ1-1; D unresolved. Germline V lookup: CDR1 SGHTA, CDR2 FQGNSA. The CDR3 has 14 residues. V lost 1 base and J 4 bases, leaving 10 bases between the germline ends. The CDR3 bases are TGTACCAGCAGCTTAGATAGGCAGATCACTGAAGCTTTCTTT. Amino acids: CTSSLDRQITEAFF. The full variable domain, its missing parts supplied by reference TRBV7-2 and TRBJ1-1, is GAGVSQSPSNKVTEKGKDVELRCDPISGHTALYWYRQSLGQGLEFLIYFQGNSAPDKSGLPSDRFSAERTGGSVSTLTIQRTQQEDSAVYLCTSSLDRQITEAFFGQGTRLTVV.

Many counts were recorded for this clonotype. This sequence joins TRBV20-1 and TRBJ1-5; 8 positions match TRBD1. V dropped 6 bases and J dropped 5; count of bases not matched to a gene: 9. The CDR3 extends over 14 amino acids. Germline V gives CDR1 DFQATT, CDR2 SNEGSKA (reference sequence). CDR3 DNA sequence: TGCAGTGCCGCCCGGGACAGGAGGTATCAGCCCCAGCATTTT. Translating gives CSAARDRRYQPQHF.

This clonotype has a count of ten or more. V gene TRBV11-2 combines with J gene TRBJ2-5, with a possible D match to TRBD1 (5 bases). Between the trimmed V and J ends, which lost 0 bases and 2 bases, there was a span of 10 bases. CDR1 and CDR2 from the germline V gene are SGHAT and FQNNGV. The CDR3 sequence is 15 residues long. The chain's CDR3 is CASSLEYAGQETQYF. The CDR3 nucleotides are TGTGCCAGCAGCTTAGAGTACGCAGGGCAAGAGACCCAGTACTTC.

This clonotype was detected once. This chain uses TRBV27 with TRBJ2-7; 12 nucleotides align to TRBD2. Germline loops: CDR1 MNHEY, CDR2 SMNVEV (reference sequence). The CDR3 sequence is 18 residues long. The J segment lost 1 base and the V segment lost 5 bases, leaving 12 bases of the junction unmatched. CDR3 sequence: CASSIKLAGGPVSYEQYF. CDR3 coding DNA: TGTGCCAGCAGTATCAAACTAGCGGGGGGTCCTGTTTCCTACGAGCAGTACTTC.

This clonotype appeared many times. The chain carries TRBV7-6 and TRBJ2-7; D is possibly TRBD1 or TRBD2 (5 bases each). CDR1 is SGHVS and CDR2 is FNYEAQ in the germline V gene. CDR3 length: 13 amino acids. Trimming left V 5 bases short and J 7 bases short, with 15 bases between. The CDR3 nucleotides read TGTGCCAGCAGCGACGTACTTGGGGGAGAGCAGTACTTC. Protein sequence: CASSDVLGGEQYF.

The chain couples TRBV30 to TRBJ1-3; a weak D match, TRBD1 (6 bases). The CDR3 sequence is 12 residues long. Trimming removed 0 bases at V and 7 bases at J, with 7 bases between. Germline loops: CDR1 GTSNPN, CDR2 SVGIG (reference sequence). In DNA, the CDR3 is TGTGCCTGGAGTGTTCAGGGGAACACCATATATTTT. Protein product: CAWSVQGNTIYF.

This clonotype was counted at least ten times. The CDR3 DNA is TGTGCCAGCAGCTCGACAGGGACAGTCTCTGGAAACACCATATATTTT. Translation gives CASSSTGTVSGNTIYF. This chain connects TRBV7-9 to TRBJ1-3; TRBD1 aligns across 7 bases. The CDR3 extends over 16 amino acids. Trimming cost V 4 bases and J 0 bases; bases outside gene matches: 6. Germline V gene sequence: CDR1 SEHNR, CDR2 FQNEAQ (reference sequence).

The rearrangement joins TRBV28 to TRBJ2-7; 11 bases agree with TRBD1. CDR3 length: 17 amino acids. Germline lookup yields CDR1 MDHEN and CDR2 SYDVKM. Trimming removed 8 bases from V and 0 bases from J; junction bases left unmatched: 12. In nucleotides, the CDR3 is TGTGCCAGCTCTCCCTCGGCGGACAGGGGGCCCTCCTACGAGCAGTACTTC. The encoded protein is CASSPSADRGPSYEQYF.

The chain joins TRBV15 to TRBJ2-5, with TRBD2 identical over 7 bases. The V gene's germline CDR1 is LNHNV and CDR2 YYDKDF (reference sequence). The CDR3 runs 15 residues. The V segment lost 2 bases and the J segment 4 bases; nucleotides outside the gene matches: 7. This CDR3 is CATSRTSWGGETQYF. The DNA of the CDR3 is TGTGCCACCAGCAGAACCTCTTGGGGGGGAGAGACCCAGTACTTC.

This clonotype was recorded at least ten times. The chain recombines TRBV2 with TRBJ2-3; 11 bases line up with TRBD2. The length of the CDR3 is 18 residues. CDR1 is SNHLY and CDR2 is FYNNEI in the germline V gene. V gave up 0 bases and J gave up 1 base; unmatched junction bases: 6. Written as DNA, the CDR3 is TGTGCCAGCAGTGAAGCCTTGGGACTAGCGGTGCGCACAGATACGCAGTATTTT. Translated, it gives CASSEALGLAVRTDTQYF.

This clonotype was seen many times. The genes are TRBV7-2 and TRBJ1-5; D gene ambiguous. CDR3 length equals 15 residues. Germline loops: CDR1 SGHTA, CDR2 FQGNSA. Trimming took off 5 bases at V and 2 bases at J, with 13 bases between the two ends. DNA of the CDR3: TGTGCCAGCAGCCCCCGGGAGGGCGGCAATCAGCCCCAGCATTTT. It specifies CASSPREGGNQPQHF.

This clonotype was recorded only once. The chain recombines TRBV2 with TRBJ2-7; 10 nucleotides line up with TRBD1. This CDR3 has 13 amino acids. Germline V gene data show CDR1 as SNHLY and CDR2 as FYNNEI. After removal of 9 bases from V and 6 bases from J, the junction contained 8 bases not matched to a gene. CDR3 region: CASDTGTGVEQYF. The DNA of the CDR3 is TGTGCCAGTGATACCGGGACAGGGGTCGAGCAGTACTTC.

At least ten counts were recorded for this clonotype. The chain carries TRBV11-2 and TRBJ2-5; no clear D gene. Germline V lookup: CDR1 SGHAT, CDR2 FQNNGV. The CDR3 has 14 residues. V lost 0 bases and J 5 bases, leaving 10 bases between the germline ends. DNA for the CDR3: TGTGCCAGCAGCTTAGATGTGTCAAGGGAGACCCAGTACTTC. Protein product: CASSLDVSRETQYF.

This clonotype was recorded at least ten times. The chain has TRBV7-2 and TRBJ2-1; no firm D call. This CDR3 region has 13 residues. Germline assignment: CDR1 SGHTA and CDR2 FQGNSA. V was shortened by 2 bases and J by 4 bases, with 6 bases between the two germline ends. The DNA for the CDR3 is TGTGCCAGCAGCTTATCCACGTACAATGAGCAGTTCTTC. Translating gives CASSLSTYNEQFF. Looking up the rest from reference TRBV7-2 and TRBJ2-1 gives the full variable domain: GAGVSQSPSNKVTEKGKDVELRCDPISGHTALYWYRQSLGQGLEFLIYFQGNSAPDKSGLPSDRFSAERTGGSVSTLTIQRTQQEDSAVYLCASSLSTYNEQFFGPGTRLTVL.

This clonotype was seen more than once but under ten times. The rearrangement joins TRBV19 to TRBJ1-6; D is uncertain. Germline V CDR1 and CDR2: LNHDA, SQIVND (reference sequence). CDR3 length equals 15 residues. Trimming removed 7 bases from V and 7 bases from J, with 17 bases in between. CDR3 loop: CASTPMGGINSPLHF. CDR3 in DNA: TGTGCCAGTACCCCAATGGGAGGGATCAATTCACCCCTCCACTTT. Variable domain in full (rest from reference TRBV19 and TRBJ1-6): DGGITQSPKYLFRKEGQNVTLSCEQNLNHDAMYWYRQDPGQGLRLIYYSQIVNDFQKGDIAEGYSVSREKKESFPLTVTSAQKNPTAFYLCASTPMGGINSPLHFGNGTRLTVT.

This clonotype was picked up many times. The chain uses TRBV2 and TRBJ1-5, with 8 bases matching TRBD1. The length of the CDR3 is 15 residues. The germline CDR1 and CDR2 sequences are SNHLY and FYNNEI. V shed 7 bases and J 1 base; nucleotides not matched to a gene: 6. CDR3 in amino acids: CASTGQGSSNQPQHF. CDR3 DNA sequence: TGTGCCAGCACCGGACAGGGATCGAGCAATCAGCCCCAGCATTTT.

This clonotype showed up many times. V usage is TRBV7-6 and J usage is TRBJ2-5; the match to TRBD1 covers 9 bases. Trimming took 1 base from V and 4 from J; bases not matched to a gene: 7. This CDR3 contains 16 residues. Germline-derived CDR1 and CDR2 are SGHVS and FNYEAQ. For the CDR3, the DNA is TGTGCCAGCAGCTTAGGGGGGGGACAGGGAGGAGAGACCCAGTACTTC. This sequence encodes CASSLGGGQGGETQYF. The full variable domain, rest sourced from reference TRBV7-6 and TRBJ2-5, is GAGVSQSPRYKVTKRGQDVALRCDPISGHVSLYWYRQALGQGPEFLTYFNYEAQQDKSGLPNDRFSAERPEGSISTLTIQRTEQRDSAMYRCASSLGGGQGGETQYFGPGTRLLVL.